These 20 T cell receptor beta chains originate from one sample sequenced in a study of cytomegalovirus exposure and HLA in healthy donors (dated by TCRdb to about 2017). The library was obtained by the immunoSEQ multiplex PCR assay. The multiplex PCR relied on a mix of 60 forward primers for TCR Vbeta segments and 13 reverse primers for TCR Jbeta segments. TCRdb stores this immuneACCESS table with in-frame sequences only. Part of the clones is absent; in the studies checked, under half of the shortfall reflects unresolved V genes, and no reason is known for the rest. The sample table holds some 170,000 clones, of which about two thirds were seen once. Around 2.8% of the sample lies in the top ten. The sample taken for sequencing was PBMCs. The receptor set was obtained from a woman in her twenties or thirties in good health and CMV-seronegative.

This clone came up once. The chain has TRBV10-3 and TRBJ2-7; 8 nucleotides agree with TRBD1. With V trimmed by 7 bases and J by 5 bases, 4 bases remained unmatched. The CDR3 is made up of 12 amino acids. The germline V gene has CDR1 ENHRY and CDR2 SYGVKD. CDR3 sequence reads: CAITQGADEQYF. The CDR3 bases are TGTGCCATCACTCAGGGGGCAGACGAGCAGTACTTC.

The chain is built from TRBV29-1 and TRBJ2-7, with D possibly being TRBD1 (5 bases). Per the germline V gene, CDR1 is SQVTM and CDR2 is ANQGSEA. V shed 4 bases and J shed 3 bases, with 13 bases lying between them. The length of the CDR3 is 13 residues. The CDR3 DNA reads TGCAGCGTTGTGCTGGCAGGGTTCTACGAGCAGTACTTC. Residues: CSVVLAGFYEQYF.

This clone has only a few counts. The chain couples TRBV7-2 to TRBJ2-5, with 8 bases that match TRBD2. J gave up 4 bases and V 5 bases, and 9 bases lay outside the gene matches. Germline CDR1 and CDR2: SGHTA and FQGNSA. This CDR3 comprises 15 residues. CDR3 nucleotides: TGTGCCAGCAGCCCCTTTTTAGCGGGAATAGAGACCCAGTACTTC. It specifies CASSPFLAGIETQYF. The variable domain in full, completed from reference TRBV7-2 and TRBJ2-5, reads GAGVSQSPSNKVTEKGKDVELRCDPISGHTALYWYRQSLGQGLEFLIYFQGNSAPDKSGLPSDRFSAERTGGSVSTLTIQRTQQEDSAVYLCASSPFLAGIETQYFGPGTRLLVL.

The rearrangement links TRBV4-1 to TRBJ2-7; the D is unclear. CDR3 length equals 15 residues. CDR1 and CDR2 from the germline V gene are MGHRA and YSYEKL. The germline V and J ends were trimmed by 1 base and 2 bases, with 12 bases remaining between them. CDR3 sequence: CASSQVIGPPYEQYF. CDR3 DNA: TGCGCCAGCAGCCAAGTTATCGGTCCCCCCTACGAGCAGTACTTC.

The gene calls are TRBV9 and TRBJ1-2, with D possibly matching TRBD1 (6 bases). Germline assignment: CDR1 SGDLS and CDR2 YYNGEE. With 0 bases removed from V and 5 bases from J, the gap between germline ends came to 11 bases. The CDR3 length is 14 residues. For the CDR3, the DNA is TGTGCCAGCAGCGTAGACCCAGGGGAATATGGCTACACCTTC. It codes for CASSVDPGEYGYTF.

The chain joins TRBV6-1 to TRBJ2-1; maybe TRBD1 (5 bases). Germline V gives CDR1 MNHNS, CDR2 SASEGT. V lost 3 bases to trimming and J lost 6 bases, with 15 bases between them. The CDR3 totals 15 residues. The CDR3 DNA reads TGTGCCAGCAGTGAGGGGCTAGATGGGTCCAATGAGCAGTTCTTC. Its translation is CASSEGLDGSNEQFF.

This clone was counted a few times. This chain uses TRBV28 with TRBJ1-3, with D maybe TRBD1 (5 bases). Germline V gene data show CDR1 as MDHEN and CDR2 as SYDVKM. V dropped 8 bases and J dropped 0 bases, with 8 bases sitting between them. CDR3 length equals 13 residues. The CDR3 DNA reads TGTGCCAGCCGGGGGGACTCTGGAAACACCATATATTTT. It codes for CASRGDSGNTIYF. The variable domain in full, with the rest retrieved from reference TRBV28 and TRBJ1-3, is DVKVTQSSRYLVKRTGEKVFLECVQDMDHENMFWYRQDPGLGLRLIYFSYDVKMKEKGDIPEGYSVSREKKERFSLILESASTNQTSMYLCASRGDSGNTIYFGEGSWLTVV.

The J gene is TRBJ2-7, the V gene TRBV4-1; 9 nucleotides match TRBD1. The CDR3 loop spans 17 amino acids. Germline V gene data show CDR1 as MGHRA and CDR2 as YSYEKL. J was trimmed by 1 base and V by 3 bases; bases with no gene match: 10. The CDR3 region is CASSQPGQGLRSYEQYF. The DNA for the CDR3 is TGCGCCAGCAGCCAGCCGGGACAGGGTTTGAGGTCCTACGAGCAGTACTTC.

This clone came up once. The chain links TRBV7-3 to TRBJ2-3; no clear D. This CDR3 region has 13 residues. The V gene's germline CDR1 is SGHTA and CDR2 FQGTGA. Between the trimmed V and J ends, which lost 5 bases and 0 bases, there was a span of 6 bases. DNA for the CDR3: TGTGCCAGCAGCGGCTCTAGCACAGATACGCAGTATTTT. Amino acid sequence: CASSGSSTDTQYF.

V usage is TRBV18 and J usage is TRBJ1-6; D might be TRBD1 (6 bases). Per germline, CDR1 KGHSH and CDR2 LQKENI. This CDR3 comprises 13 residues. V gave up 4 bases and J gave up 8 bases, with 9 bases separating them. As DNA, the CDR3 is TGTGCCAGCTCACGTTCAGGGGATTCACCCCTCCACTTT. It yields the protein CASSRSGDSPLHF.

With respect to this clone: At the DNA level, this CDR3 is encoded by other sequences in the same sample as well. This sequence joins TRBV5-1 and TRBJ2-1, with 7 bases fitting TRBD1. CDR1 is SGHRS, CDR2 YFSETQ, per germline. After removal of 0 bases from V and 4 bases from J, the junction contained 4 bases not matched to a gene. The CDR3 sequence is 15 residues long. The CDR3 protein is CASSLGQGRYNEQFF. CDR3 nucleotides: TGCGCCAGCAGCTTGGGACAGGGAAGGTACAATGAGCAGTTCTTC.

The V and J genes are TRBV18 and TRBJ2-7, with a possible D match to TRBD1 (6 bases). CDR3 length equals 13 residues. V was clipped by 4 bases and J by 4 bases, with 11 bases between them. Germline lookup yields CDR1 KGHSH and CDR2 LQKENI. CDR3 sequence reads: CASSLTGLYEQYF. DNA of the CDR3: TGTGCCAGCTCACTTACAGGGTTGTACGAGCAGTACTTC.

This chain connects TRBV2 to TRBJ2-7; 8 positions agree with TRBD2. V was pared by 4 bases and J by 3 bases, with 8 bases of the junction left unmatched. This CDR3 comprises 15 residues. Per the germline V gene, CDR1 is SNHLY and CDR2 is FYNNEI. The CDR3, as DNA: TGTGCCAGCAGTGGATCCAGCGGGAGATACTACGAGCAGTACTTC. Its protein product is CASSGSSGRYYEQYF.

This chain connects TRBV19 to TRBJ2-2; D is possibly TRBD1 (6 bases). The CDR3 is 16 residues long. Deletions cut 4 bases from V and 4 bases from J, with 16 bases between. Germline CDR1 and CDR2: LNHDA and SQIVND (reference sequence). CDR3 DNA sequence: TGTGCCAGTAGTAAAACAGGGTACGGGGTCACCGGGGAGCTGTTTTTT. Amino acid sequence: CASSKTGYGVTGELFF.

The V and J genes are TRBV7-2 and TRBJ1-1; D remains unclear. This CDR3 is 12 amino acids long. The V end was cut by 7 bases, the J end by 0 bases, with 6 bases between. The germline gives CDR1 SGHTA, CDR2 FQGNSA. This CDR3 is CASNNMNTEAFF. The CDR3, as DNA: TGTGCCAGCAACAATATGAACACTGAAGCTTTCTTT.

The V gene is TRBV28, the J gene TRBJ1-2, with 8 bases matching TRBD1. Germline CDR1 reads MDHEN; CDR2 reads SYDVKM. J lost 3 bases, V lost 4 bases, and 1 base had no gene match. The CDR3 length is 13 residues. CDR3 sequence: CASSWGQDYGYTF. CDR3 sequence (DNA): TGTGCCAGCAGTTGGGGACAGGACTATGGCTACACCTTC.

The chain carries TRBV28 and TRBJ1-1; D unresolved. Per the germline V gene, CDR1 is MDHEN and CDR2 is SYDVKM. V dropped 2 bases and J dropped 1 base, with 8 bases sitting between them. This CDR3 has 14 amino acids. The CDR3 region is CASSLLGRNTEAFF. The CDR3 nucleotides are TGTGCCAGCAGTTTACTGGGGAGGAACACTGAAGCTTTCTTT.

The rearrangement joins TRBV7-9 to TRBJ1-1, with TRBD1 matching over 10 bases. The CDR3 contains 13 residues. Germline V gene data show CDR1 as SEHNR and CDR2 as FQNEAQ (reference sequence). Losses at the gene ends were 7 bases for V and 4 bases for J; bases not matched to a gene: 3. In DNA form, the CDR3 reads TGTGCCAGCAAGACAGGGGGCTTCACTGAAGCTTTCTTT. This codes for CASKTGGFTEAFF.

The chain joins TRBV2 to TRBJ1-6, with D perhaps matching TRBD1 (5 bases). The CDR3 is made up of 15 amino acids. CDR1 and CDR2 (germline): SNHLY, FYNNEI. The V gene lost 4 bases and the J gene lost 8 bases, with 15 bases spanning the gap. The CDR3 is CASSGLGGADSPLHF. CDR3 sequence (DNA): TGTGCCAGCAGTGGTTTGGGAGGGGCTGATTCACCCCTCCACTTT.

Here the CDR3 DNA reads TGTGCCAGCAGCTTATGGGGGGACACTGAAGCTTTCTTT. Amino acid sequence: CASSLWGDTEAFF. The gene calls are TRBV7-3 and TRBJ1-1, with D perhaps TRBD1 (5 bases). The CDR3 runs to 13 residues. Germline CDR1 is SGHTA and CDR2 is FQGTGA. Deletions cut 2 bases from V and 3 bases from J, with 7 bases between.